This is a list of T cell receptor beta chains from one sample in a study of CD8+ T cells in alopecia areata. TCRdb keeps only in-frame clones here, not all; method: immunoSEQ multiplex PCR. The data contain nearly 110,000 clones, roughly 84% of them singletons. The material was CD8+ T cells sorted from blood, obtained at week 24, from a patient treated with tofacitinib. These receptors were taken from a human donor with alopecia areata. Each CDR3 is given with its conserved first and last residue. D genes are given only for firm matches. A row's size may be missing; if present it is once, few, many or a size class.

>TRBD2|once|TRBV4-1|TRBJ2-5
CASSQGERGGQETQYF
TGCGCCAGCAGCCAAGGGGAGCGGGGAGGCCAAGAGACCCAGTACTTC
>.|.|TRBV29-1|TRBJ2-7
CSARQSSYEQYF
TGCAGCGCCCGACAGAGCTCCTACGAGCAGTACTTC
>TRBD1|.|TRBV27|TRBJ2-1
CASSSTDRVYNEQFF
TGTGCCAGCAGTTCCACTGACAGGGTCTACAATGAGCAGTTCTTC
>TRBD2|.|TRBV7-9|TRBJ2-7
CASSLEGGAGAYKYF
TGTGCCAGCAGCTTAGAAGGTGGAGCGGGGGCGTATAAGTACTTC
>.|.|TRBV7-2|TRBJ1-2
CASSQIRLGYTF
TGTGCCAGCAGCCAAATTCGGTTGGGCTACACCTTC
>.|.|TRBV4-2|TRBJ2-3
CASSQARDTQYF
TGTGCCAGCAGCCAAGCGAGAGATACGCAGTATTTT
>.|.|TRBV7-9|TRBJ2-3
CASRPVAGWNTDTQYF
TGTGCCAGCAGGCCCGTGGCGGGATGGAACACAGATACGCAGTATTTT
>TRBD1|.|TRBV25-1|TRBJ2-5
CASSALPTGTGPETQYF
TGTGCCAGCAGTGCACTCCCCACCGGGACAGGCCCGGAGACCCAGTACTTC
>.|.|TRBV10-1|TRBJ2-7
CASSQGIHEQYF
TGCGCCAGCAGTCAGGGTATCCACGAGCAGTACTTC
>.|.|TRBV6-1|TRBJ2-3
CASSGGARSTDTQYF
TGTGCCAGCAGTGGGGGGGCTCGGAGCACAGATACGCAGTATTTT
>.|.|TRBV30|TRBJ2-1
CACLRDSYNEQFF
TGTGCCTGTCTCCGGGACTCTTACAATGAGCAGTTCTTC
>TRBD1|.|TRBV29-1|TRBJ2-3
CSVLQGQDTQYF
TGCAGCGTATTACAGGGGCAAGATACGCAGTATTTT
>.|.|TRBV30|TRBJ2-5
CAWSVGGGGQETQYF
TGTGCCTGGAGTGTTGGCGGGGGCGGGCAAGAGACCCAGTACTTC
>.|.|TRBV6-5|TRBJ2-7
CASSYGDAYEQYF
TGTGCCAGCAGTTACGGGGACGCCTACGAGCAGTACTTC
>TRBD2|.|TRBV30|TRBJ2-1
CAWRAAIAGNEQFF
TGTGCCTGGAGAGCTGCAATAGCGGGGAATGAGCAGTTCTTC
>.|.|TRBV29-1|TRBJ1-2
CSVEQEADYGYTF
TGCAGCGTTGAACAGGAGGCCGACTATGGCTACACCTTC
>TRBD1|.|TRBV7-9|TRBJ2-2
CASSHGTGGGVAGELFF
TGTGCCAGCAGCCATGGGACAGGGGGCGGAGTCGCCGGGGAGCTGTTTTTT
>.|.|TRBV28|TRBJ2-5
CASRPGRIQETQYF
TGTGCCAGCAGGCCGGGACGGATTCAAGAGACCCAGTACTTC
>.|.|TRBV5-1|TRBJ2-3
CASSLVEHADTQYF
TGCGCCAGCAGCTTAGTAGAACACGCAGATACGCAGTATTTT
>.|.|TRBV6-5|TRBJ2-7
CASSYRGETYEQYF
TGTGCCAGCAGTTACCGCGGGGAGACCTACGAGCAGTACTTC
>TRBD2|.|TRBV7-9|TRBJ2-1
CASSPRVELAGGIYNEQFF
TGTGCCAGCAGCCCCAGAGTTGAACTAGCGGGGGGTATCTACAATGAGCAGTTCTTC
>.|.|TRBV6-1|TRBJ2-1
CASSEAPGYNEQFF
TGTGCCAGCAGTGAAGCACCGGGTTACAATGAGCAGTTCTTC
>.|.|TRBV14|TRBJ2-7
CASSQSLAGEQYF
TGTGCCAGCAGCCAAAGCTTGGCCGGCGAGCAGTACTTC
>TRBD1|.|TRBV5-1|TRBJ1-1
CASSLGTGMAEAFF
TGCGCCAGCAGCTTGGGGACAGGGATGGCTGAAGCTTTCTTT
>TRBD1|.|TRBV11-2|TRBJ1-2
CASSDDREYGYTF
TGTGCCAGCAGCGATGACAGGGAGTATGGCTACACCTTC
>TRBD1|.|TRBV7-9|TRBJ1-2
CATAPQTTGAVYGYTF
TGTGCCACGGCCCCTCAAACGACAGGGGCGGTCTATGGCTACACCTTC
>TRBD2|.|TRBV6-6|TRBJ2-7
CASSYERGGDEQYF
TGTGCCAGCAGTTACGAGCGGGGGGGTGACGAGCAGTACTTC
>.|.|TRBV16|TRBJ2-3
CATRRRDTQYF
TGTGCCACCCGAAGGAGAGATACGCAGTATTTT
>.|.|TRBV19|TRBJ2-3
CASSSVGGEYSTDTQYF
TGTGCCAGTTCATCGGTCGGCGGGGAGTATAGCACAGATACGCAGTATTTT
>.|.|TRBV4-2|TRBJ2-3
CASSQEVGASTDTQYF
TGTGCCAGCAGCCAAGAAGTGGGGGCTAGCACAGATACGCAGTATTTT
>.|.|TRBV27|TRBJ1-1
CASEGTKHIQLDTEAFF
TGTGCCAGTGAGGGGACAAAGCATATCCAGTTGGACACTGAAGCTTTCTTT
>.|once|TRBV7-6|TRBJ2-1
CASSNGPGNEQFF
TGTGCCAGCAGCAATGGACCTGGGAATGAGCAGTTCTTC
>.|.|TRBV11-2|TRBJ2-7
CASSWSSKQGYEQYF
TGTGCCAGCAGCTGGAGCAGTAAACAGGGCTACGAGCAGTACTTC
>TRBD2|.|TRBV4-1|TRBJ2-1
CASSPPGSGGSYNEQFF
TGCGCCAGCAGCCCTCCGGGCAGCGGGGGGTCCTACAATGAGCAGTTCTTC
>.|.|TRBV5-4|TRBJ2-1
CASSSHNEQFF
TGTGCCAGCAGCTCCCACAATGAGCAGTTCTTC
>.|.|TRBV19|TRBJ2-5
CASSILVGGETQYF
TGTGCCAGTAGTATCCTCGTCGGAGGAGAGACCCAGTACTTC
>TRBD2|.|TRBV30|TRBJ2-5
CAWIPEWGLAGRGAQYF
TGTGCCTGGATCCCCGAGTGGGGACTAGCGGGGCGTGGGGCCCAGTACTTC
>.|.|TRBV20-1|TRBJ2-7
CSASTSYEQYF
TGCAGTGCTAGCACTAGTTACGAGCAGTACTTC
>.|.|TRBV2|TRBJ2-3
CASSGAPTTSHRVTDTQYF
TGTGCCAGCAGCGGAGCCCCAACGACTAGTCACAGGGTCACAGATACGCAGTATTTT
>.|.|TRBV29-1|TRBJ2-1
CSVEGTRWASYNEQFF
TGCAGCGTCGAAGGGACCCGATGGGCCTCCTACAATGAGCAGTTCTTC
>.|.|TRBV9|TRBJ2-7
CASSVGQGFYEQYF
TGTGCCAGCAGCGTCGGGCAGGGGTTCTACGAGCAGTACTTC
>.|.|TRBV7-9|TRBJ2-1
CASSFDDEQFF
TGTGCCAGCAGCTTCGATGATGAGCAGTTCTTC
>.|few|TRBV29-1|TRBJ2-3
CSVVEDTQYF
TGCAGCGTTGTTGAGGATACGCAGTATTTT
>.|.|TRBV2|TRBJ2-3
CASSEWRQTDTQYF
TGTGCCAGCAGTGAGTGGAGACAGACAGATACGCAGTATTTT
>.|.|TRBV11-1|TRBJ2-7
CASSSVEQDNPYEQYF
TGTGCCAGCAGCTCCGTCGAACAGGATAACCCCTACGAGCAGTACTTC
>TRBD2|.|TRBV7-2|TRBJ2-3
CASSFSGRSTDTQYF
TGTGCCAGCAGCTTTAGCGGGCGGAGCACAGATACGCAGTATTTT
>.|.|TRBV4-2|TRBJ2-7
CASSQEGSGAFSYEQYF
TGTGCCAGCAGCCAAGAAGGTTCAGGTGCCTTCTCCTACGAGCAGTACTTC
>TRBD1|many|TRBV7-8|TRBJ2-2
CASSLPQTGGGTGELFF
TGTGCCAGCAGCTTACCCCAGACAGGGGGCGGCACCGGGGAGCTGTTTTTT
>TRBD1|few|TRBV29-1|TRBJ2-7
CSVVEDRIYEQYF
TGCAGCGTTGTCGAGGACAGGATCTACGAGCAGTACTTC
>.|.|TRBV7-9|TRBJ2-5
CASSLVSGETQYF
TGTGCCAGCAGCTTAGTATCAGGCGAGACCCAGTACTTC
>.|.|TRBV4-3|TRBJ2-3
CASSQDIRSARPTDTQYF
TGCGCCAGCAGCCAAGATATCAGGAGCGCAAGACCCACGGATACGCAGTATTTT
>.|.|TRBV2|TRBJ2-7
CASSTLREGGGPYEQYF
TGTGCCAGCAGTACCCTCCGGGAAGGGGGGGGACCCTACGAGCAGTACTTC
>.|.|TRBV29-1|TRBJ2-7
CSVEERLPGEQYF
TGCAGCGTTGAAGAAAGGCTCCCCGGCGAGCAGTACTTC
>.|.|TRBV5-1|TRBJ2-6
CASSFGPTSGANVLTF
TGCGCCAGCAGCTTCGGGCCGACCTCTGGGGCCAACGTCCTGACTTTC
>TRBD1|.|TRBV7-2|TRBJ1-2
CASSLGQGAGYGYTF
TGTGCCAGCAGCTTAGGGCAGGGGGCAGGGTATGGCTACACCTTC